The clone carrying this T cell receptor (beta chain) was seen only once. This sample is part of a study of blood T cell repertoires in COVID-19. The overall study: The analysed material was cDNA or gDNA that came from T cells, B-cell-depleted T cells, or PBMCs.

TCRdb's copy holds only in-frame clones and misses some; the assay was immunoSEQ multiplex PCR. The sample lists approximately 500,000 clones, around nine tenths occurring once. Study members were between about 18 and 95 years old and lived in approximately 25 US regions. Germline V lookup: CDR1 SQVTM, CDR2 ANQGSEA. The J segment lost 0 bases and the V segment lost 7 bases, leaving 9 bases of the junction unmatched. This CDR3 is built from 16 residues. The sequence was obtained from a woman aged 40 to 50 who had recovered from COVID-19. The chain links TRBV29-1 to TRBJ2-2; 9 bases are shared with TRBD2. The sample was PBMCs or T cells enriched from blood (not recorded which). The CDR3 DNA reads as TGCAGCGCCGCGGGGGGGGTTAGCGCGAACACCGGGGAGCTGTTTTTT. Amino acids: CSAAGGVSANTGELFF.